This T cell receptor beta chain was captured by sequencing in a study of T cells in Graves' hyperthyroidism and ophthalmopathy (dated by TCRdb to about 2019). A note on the overall study: Peripheral blood samples were taken at initial diagnosis, before any treatment was given. TCR V-J signatures able to tell the groups apart were searched for in a discovery cohort of 90 to 100 patients, of whom more than 40 had Graves' ophthalmopathy and about 60 had stable Graves' hyperthyroidism. Prospective prediction of ophthalmopathy was tested in an independent validation cohort of some 19 hyperthyroidism patients and 17 patients who later progressed to ophthalmopathy. The roughly 100 discovery patients were randomly divided into training and test sets at a 7:3 ratio. Thyroid tissue and blood T-cell repertoires from six Graves' hyperthyroidism patients were also compared in the study. After blood sampling, hyperthyroidism patients were treated with methimazole at a starting dose of 30 mg daily, and ophthalmopathy patients were treated with high-dose intravenous methylprednisolone. The paper reports TCR Vbeta CDR3 sequencing of more than 120 peripheral blood samples: under 45 ophthalmopathy, fewer than 85 hyperthyroidism and around 17 progressor patients. Overall results and qualifications from the work: Sample size was not statistically predetermined, and blinding of investigators to group allocation was not performed. Most expanded thyroid clonotypes (frequency above 0.001) were also detected in blood, suggesting blood repertoires may reflect thyroid immune responses. In cross-validation, a model built on a 13 V-J signature told ophthalmopathy apart from stable hyperthyroidism with approximately 90% sensitivity and about 81% specificity, and in testing the same model reached 80%/75%. In validation, the model predicted progression to ophthalmopathy a median of about 6 months before onset, with roughly 70% sensitivity and 72.22% specificity.

This clonotype was counted between two and nine times. Its antigen remains undetermined. No base qualities exist here, and no much larger clone lies one base off it. Amplification of TCR beta CDR3 regions was carried out from RNA transcripts. For the first round of RT-PCR on the TCR CDR3, the HTBI primer set was used together with the Qiagen OneStep RT-PCR kit. Libraries were constructed in a second round of multiplex PCR, after which size selection and purification were carried out. The libraries were sequenced on an Illumina HiSeq2000 using paired-end 100 bp reads. The original methods were these. SOAPnuke was used to process the raw data, with reads discarded if the reads contained adapters or uncalled bases, had a mean Phred below 15, or lacked an exact constant-primer or identifier match. COPE v1.2.5 was used to merge the high-quality paired reads, and each unique nucleotide sequence was defined as a clonotype. MiTCR v1.1 was used to align clonotypes to the IMGT TRBV, TRBD and TRBJ reference segments. The analysis included only V-J combinations with a frequency above 0.0001, which together covered approximately 99% of the repertoires. The TCS score was defined as F50 (clonal expansion) divided by E x V (chaos), with BLOSUM62-based TCRdist calculated between CDR3 peptides within each V-J. Welch's t-statistics and random forest reduced 500 to 550 V-J features to fewer than 15, which were used in a naive Bayes classifier (R e1071). Thyroid-blood repertoire similarity was quantified with the Morisita-Horn index. In TCRdb, the public reads were trimmed at Q25 with fastp and aligned with MiXCR, with productive beta chains retained. Every distinct CDR3 protein forms one entry, paired with its most common genes and DNA. These V and J calls rely on TCRdb rather than the paper's analysis. The sample profile shows roughly 800,000 distinct CDR3 sequences; approximately 40% of them were found once. In total, the top ten clones hold about 8.9% of the sample.

A patient counted as having stable Graves' hyperthyroidism if no progression to ophthalmopathy occurred over 18 months of follow-up. Hyperthyroidism patients were aged 18 to 65 years and newly diagnosed, with disease duration of less than 2 months. The study excluded patients with uncontrolled infections, other autoimmune diseases, pregnancy or lactation. Diagnoses were based on clinical symptoms, serum thyroxine and TRAb, thyroid ultrasound and orbital computed tomography. PBMCs were isolated from more than 9 ml of fresh peripheral blood by Ficoll-Paque density gradient centrifugation. Trizol reagent was used to extract total RNA, and RNA quality was then checked on an Agilent 2100 Bioanalyzer. Looking up the germline V gene (reference sequence) yields CDR1 DFQATT and CDR2 SNEGSKA. The CDR3 numbers 11 residues from cysteine through phenylalanine. The DNA shown is the 33-base CDR3, in frame from base 1. V is cut by 5 bases and J by 6 bases, and the space between the germline ends is 7 bases.

The receptor comes from a man between 18 and 35 years old with Graves' hyperthyroidism. Sequenced: blood. The V and J segments used are TRBV20-1 and TRBJ2-2; the D gene is possibly TRBD2, with 6 bases matching. The CDR3: CSAGDSGELFF. DNA sequence: TGCAGTGCTGGGGACTCCGGGGAGCTGTTTTTT.